The entry below describes one TCR beta chain. Its antigen is not known. This sample was taken from a study of cytotoxic CD8 clonotypes in ibrutinib-treated CLL. Overall study context: Patient counts were about twelve relapsed/refractory, under 16 treatment-naive and around 17 IGHV unmutated. By median around 69 months, 12 had progressed and around 14 stayed remitted; responses had been 2 complete and roughly 24 partial. Findings of the study overall: The study found baseline clonality above age-matched healthy donors, tracking circulating CD8+ T-cell counts. Elevated clonality accompanied ibrutinib response, with a return toward baseline values at progression.

Trimming cost V 6 bases and J 10 bases, with 13 bases left between them. Germline CDR1 and CDR2: MNHEY and SVGAGI. The CDR3 is 12 residues long. Method: immunoSEQ multiplex PCR; TCRdb's copy keeps in-frame clones and lacks some. The sample holds roughly 250,000 clones, roughly 74% seen once. V and J are TRBV6-5 and TRBJ2-1, with D unclear. The origin of this receptor is a human donor with chronic lymphocytic leukemia. The sample consisted of PBMCs, taken after 24 months of ibrutinib treatment. The CDR3 DNA follows: TGTGCCAGCAGCCCCCTTGCCGGGGAGCAGTTCTTC. Its translation is CASSPLAGEQFF.